Listed below are T cell receptor beta chains from one sample, sequenced in a study of metastatic and nonmetastatic thyroid tumors. TCRdb used MiXCR to call clones anew from the PCR reads. This table has about 15,000 clones, roughly 26% appearing once. Sequencing was performed on blood. The receptors here all came from a male donor with papillary thyroid cancer or a benign thyroid nodule (not recorded which). Some clones in this sample may be carry-over from other donors' samples. CDR3s include the opening cysteine and the closing phenylalanine or tryptophan. Each record gives: V gene, J gene, clone size, D gene, CDR3 DNA, CDR3 protein. D genes are given only for firm matches. The size field is filled for only some rows; it gives once, few, many or a size class.

>TRBV10-3|TRBJ2-5|few|TRBD2
TGTGCCATCAGTGAGGAGCTAGCGGGGGACCTACAAGAGACCCAGTACTTC
CAISEELAGDLQETQYF
>TRBV6-1|TRBJ1-1|medium-sized|.
TGTGCCAGCGGCTCCGGGGGTACTGAAGCTTTCTTT
CASGSGGTEAFF
>TRBV5-1|TRBJ2-1|.|.
TGCGCCAGCCGCTCCCCCGGGGGCCGGGCTTGGAATGAGCAGTTCTTC
CASRSPGGRAWNEQFF
>TRBV7-2|TRBJ2-7|many|.
TGTGCCAGCAGCTTAGCGGCAGGGGCTAACGAGCAGTACTTC
CASSLAAGANEQYF
>TRBV29-1|TRBJ1-2|many|TRBD1
TGCAGCGTTGAAGTTTGGACAGGGGAATATGGCTACACCTTC
CSVEVWTGEYGYTF
>TRBV20-1|TRBJ2-3|medium-sized|TRBD2
TGCAGTGCTAGAGATTTAACTAGCGGTCCCACAGATACGCAGTATTTT
CSARDLTSGPTDTQYF
>TRBV6-5|TRBJ2-2|medium-sized|.
TGTGCCAGCAGTTACCGGTCCGAGAACACCGGGGAGCTGTTTTTT
CASSYRSENTGELFF
>TRBV30|TRBJ1-1|medium-sized|.
TGTGCCTGGAGAGACTTAGACACTGAAGCTTTCTTT
CAWRDLDTEAFF
>TRBV20-1|TRBJ2-1|once|.
TGCAGTGCCCTTTATTTGACCCGTGGAATCAATGAGCATTTCTTC
CSALYLTRGINEHFF
>TRBV18|TRBJ1-5|many|TRBD1
TGTGCCAGCTCACTAACCGGGACAGGGGGCCGGGGTCAGCCCCAGCATTTT
CASSLTGTGGRGQPQHF
>TRBV28|TRBJ1-1|.|TRBD1
TGTGCCAGCAGTTTATACAGGGGAGGGAACACTGAAGCTTTCTTT
CASSLYRGGNTEAFF
>TRBV7-8|TRBJ2-3|many|.
TGTGCCAGCAGCTTTGTGGCGAGCAGGAGCACAGATACGCAGTATTTT
CASSFVASRSTDTQYF
>TRBV11-3|TRBJ2-7|medium-sized|.
TGTGCCAGCAGCTTAGGGTCTCGCTACGAGCAGTACTTC
CASSLGSRYEQYF
>TRBV7-9|TRBJ2-3|many|TRBD2
TGTGCCAGCAGCGGACTAGCGGGATCGGGGCAGTATTTT
CASSGLAGSGQYF
>TRBV20-1|TRBJ1-2|.|.
TGCAGTGCTAGTCGCCCGGACTATGGCTACACCTTC
CSASRPDYGYTF
>TRBV6-1|TRBJ2-7|.|TRBD1
TGTGCCAGCAGTCCAGGGACAGGGGGCTTCTACGAGCAGTACTTC
CASSPGTGGFYEQYF
>TRBV4-1|TRBJ1-4|many|.
TGCGCCAGCAGCCAAGATCCAGCAGTGACAACTAATGAAAAACTGTTTTTT
CASSQDPAVTTNEKLFF
>TRBV15|TRBJ2-2|many|TRBD1
TGTGCCACCAGCAGAGATCGGGACAGGGGAATGAGCGGGGAGCTGTTTTTT
CATSRDRDRGMSGELFF
>TRBV2|TRBJ2-3|.|TRBD1
TGTGCCAGTAGGAGCCGGTACAGGGGGAGTACAGATACGCAGTATTTT
CASRSRYRGSTDTQYF
>TRBV7-2|TRBJ2-5|many|.
TGTGCCAGCAGCTTGTTACCAGTGGTCTTGAAAGAGACCCAGTACTTC
CASSLLPVVLKETQYF
>TRBV20-1|TRBJ1-2|.|.
TGCAGTGCTAGACGAAATGGCTACACCTTC
CSARRNGYTF
>TRBV29-1|TRBJ2-7|many|.
TGCAGCGCAGACGGTACGGGCCGCACGGGCGAGCAGTACTTC
CSADGTGRTGEQYF
>TRBV7-6|TRBJ2-6|many|TRBD1
TGTGCCAGCAGCTTATTCGGTCAGGGGGCGGATGGGGCCAACGTCCTGACTTTC
CASSLFGQGADGANVLTF
>TRBV20-1|TRBJ1-3|medium-sized|.
TGCAGTGCTAGTCAGGGCTACGGAAACACCATATATTTT
CSASQGYGNTIYF
>TRBV20-1|TRBJ2-7|.|.
TGCAGTGCTAGAGGTGGGGCAGAAACCTACGAGCAGTACTTC
CSARGGAETYEQYF
>TRBV29-1|TRBJ1-1|many|.
TGCAGCGTTGAACGGGGAGGAGGGTTGGAAGCTTTCTTT
CSVERGGGLEAFF
>TRBV30|TRBJ1-3|.|.
TGTGCCTGGAGTGTAGACACCCGGACGGGAAACACCATATATTTT
CAWSVDTRTGNTIYF
>TRBV20-1|TRBJ1-2|medium-sized|.
TGCAGTGCGCCTATCGACAACTATGGCTACACCTTC
CSAPIDNYGYTF
>TRBV28|TRBJ2-5|.|.
TGTGCCAGCAGTTGGGGGAACGGAGTGGAGACCCAGTACTTC
CASSWGNGVETQYF
>TRBV5-1|TRBJ1-1|many|.
TGCGCCAGCAGCTTTTGGGGCGGCACTGAAGCTTTCTTT
CASSFWGGTEAFF
>TRBV20-1|TRBJ2-1|many|TRBD2
TGCAGTGCTAGCAGCGGGGGGTACAATGAGCAGTTCTTC
CSASSGGYNEQFF
>TRBV7-2|TRBJ2-3|medium-sized|.
TGTGCCAGCAGCCGGAGGACCGTCGGCCGACCGGATACGCAGTATTTT
CASSRRTVGRPDTQYF
>TRBV5-1|TRBJ2-7|medium-sized|TRBD1
TGCGCCAGCAGCCCTGGACAGGGGCGGTACGAGCAGTACTTC
CASSPGQGRYEQYF
>TRBV6-1|TRBJ1-1|few|.
TGTGCCAGCAGTCGAACAGGGAGAGGGACTGAAGCTTTCTTT
CASSRTGRGTEAFF